One and the same sample provided the 28 T cell receptor beta chains below, sequenced in a study of T cell repertoires in cytomegalovirus infection. MiXCR was run by TCRdb on the reads, yielding one entry per CDR3 protein. The sample has 150,000 to 200,000 distinct CDR3 sequences; roughly 15% are singletons. The sequenced material came from CD8+ T cells from PBMCs. The receptors shown here come from a human donor in good health (CMV status not recorded). Some clones in this sample may be carry-over from other donors' samples.

This clonotype was counted between two and nine times. V gene TRBV9 combines with J gene TRBJ2-7, with 9 bases identical to TRBD2. The CDR3 extends over 16 amino acids. V shed 0 bases, J shed 1 base, and the junction held 5 bases outside the gene matches. Germline assignment: CDR1 SGDLS and CDR2 YYNGEE. The CDR3 sequence: CASSVDGLALSYEQYF. As DNA, the CDR3 is TGTGCCAGCAGCGTAGACGGACTAGCGCTTTCCTACGAGCAGTACTTC.

In this sample, this clonotype turned up a few times. The chain joins TRBV5-6 to TRBJ1-2; D is unclear. Germline CDR1 SGHDT, CDR2 YYEEEE. Trimming stripped 4 bases from V and 7 bases from J, with 11 bases between. The CDR3 is 12 amino acids. The CDR3 DNA sequence: TGTGCCAGCAGCATAGGCCTAGTTGGCTACACCTTC. Its protein product is CASSIGLVGYTF.

This clonotype was observed a few times. This chain connects TRBV15 to TRBJ1-1; D is possibly TRBD1 (5 bases). Germline loops: CDR1 LNHNV, CDR2 YYDKDF (reference sequence). There are 17 residues in the CDR3. Trimming cost V 4 bases and J 0 bases, with 18 bases left between them. CDR3 in amino acids: CATSTDPGKIMNTEAFF. The CDR3 DNA follows: TGTGCCACCAGCACAGACCCAGGGAAGATAATGAACACTGAAGCTTTCTTT.

V is TRBV6-6 and J is TRBJ2-1; D possibly corresponds to TRBD2 (6 bases). The length of the CDR3 is 16 residues. Trimming pared 6 bases from V and 0 bases from J, leaving 15 bases between. Germline V gene data show CDR1 as MNHNY and CDR2 as SVGAGI (reference sequence). The CDR3 loop reads CASSGLATSSYNEQFF. The CDR3 nucleotides are TGTGCCAGCAGCGGTCTAGCGACGAGCTCCTACAATGAGCAGTTCTTC.

The DNA of the CDR3 is TGCGCCAGCAGCCAGCGGCAGGGTGGCGGGGAGCTGTTTTTT. This sequence encodes CASSQRQGGGELFF. This chain uses TRBV4-1 with TRBJ2-2, with D perhaps matching TRBD1 (5 bases). The CDR3 runs 14 residues. The germline V and J ends were trimmed by 3 bases and 7 bases, with 12 bases remaining between them. In germline, CDR1 is MGHRA, CDR2 YSYEKL.

The J gene is TRBJ2-1, the V gene TRBV5-1; tentatively, D is TRBD2 (6 bases). This CDR3 has 12 residues. V dropped 4 bases and J dropped 8 bases, with 10 bases sitting between them. Germline V gene sequence: CDR1 SGHRS, CDR2 YFSETQ. The CDR3 nucleotides read TGCGCCAGCAGCGGGGACTCCCATGAGCAGTTCTTC. This translates into CASSGDSHEQFF. Combining the CDR3 with reference TRBV5-1 and TRBJ2-1 gives the whole variable domain KAGVTQTPRYLIKTRGQQVTLSCSPISGHRSVSWYQQTPGQGLQFLFEYFSETQRNKGNFPGRFSGRQFSNSRSEMNVSTLELGDSALYLCASSGDSHEQFFGPGTRLTVL.

In its sample, this clonotype was seen a few times. J is TRBJ1-1 and V is TRBV29-1; D uncertain. Germline V lookup: CDR1 SQVTM, CDR2 ANQGSEA. The germline V and J ends were trimmed by 4 bases and 0 bases, with 6 bases remaining between them. The CDR3 extends over 12 amino acids. CDR3 region: CSVGRMNTEAFF. CDR3 DNA: TGCAGCGTTGGGAGGATGAACACTGAAGCTTTCTTT.

The rearrangement joins TRBV4-1 to TRBJ2-5; TRBD2 matches 11 bases. Looked up from germline, CDR1 is MGHRA and CDR2 is YSYEKL. The CDR3 sequence is 16 residues long. Unmatched junction bases numbered 4, after V lost 2 bases and J lost 2 bases. CDR3: CASSQWASGGQETQYF. CDR3 DNA sequence: TGCGCCAGCAGCCAATGGGCTAGCGGGGGGCAAGAGACCCAGTACTTC.

The CDR3, as DNA: TGTGCCAGCAGTGGGGGGGACTTAGCCACAGATACGCAGTATTTT. It specifies CASSGGDLATDTQYF. The chain uses TRBV2 and TRBJ2-3; D may be TRBD2 (6 bases). V was trimmed by 4 bases and J by 2 bases, leaving 13 bases between them. The CDR3 is 15 residues long. In germline, CDR1 is SNHLY, CDR2 FYNNEI.

This clonotype has only a few counts. The genes are TRBV19 and TRBJ2-2; D perhaps matches TRBD1 (5 bases). V lost 7 bases and J 6 bases, leaving 15 bases between the germline ends. Germline-derived CDR1 and CDR2 are LNHDA and SQIVND (reference sequence). The CDR3 extends over 14 amino acids. DNA for the CDR3: TGTGCCAGTAATCCCAGGGTTACTCCCGGGGAGCTGTTTTTT. Amino acids: CASNPRVTPGELFF.

This clonotype was seen more than once but under ten times. No DNA is shown, since the ends of the CDR3 on it are uncertain; the CDR3 is the one TCRdb lists. The chain links TRBV7-9 to TRBJ2-7; the table names TRBD1, a call not compared with the DNA. The CDR3 comprises 16 residues, both ends counted. CDR1 is SEHNR and CDR2 is FQNEAQ in the germline V gene (reference sequence). CDR3 region: CASSFLWDRVSYEQYF.

The chain couples TRBV29-1 to TRBJ2-1; TRBD2 might be the D (5 bases). Deletions cut 3 bases from V and 4 bases from J, with 7 bases between. Germline V gives CDR1 SQVTM, CDR2 ANQGSEA. This CDR3 contains 12 residues. DNA of the CDR3: TGCAGCGTTGAGGGGAGATACAATGAGCAGTTCTTC. It encodes CSVEGRYNEQFF.

This clonotype showed up just a few times. The chain is built from TRBV10-3 and TRBJ2-3, with 9 bases aligning to TRBD2. Trimming took 4 bases from V and 4 from J; bases not matched to a gene: 6. The V gene's germline CDR1 is ENHRY and CDR2 SYGVKD. This CDR3 has 15 residues. This CDR3 is CAISGRAGGADTQYF. The CDR3, as DNA: TGTGCCATCAGTGGGAGAGCGGGGGGAGCAGATACGCAGTATTTT.

The rearrangement links TRBV28 to TRBJ1-1, with unresolved D. V was shortened by 5 bases and J by 6 bases, with 13 bases between the two germline ends. Germline V gives CDR1 MDHEN, CDR2 SYDVKM. The CDR3 loop spans 13 amino acids. CDR3 DNA sequence: TGTGCCAGCAGTGCAGGTGGCGCGGCTGAAGCTTTCTTT. Its translation: CASSAGGAAEAFF.

V gene TRBV7-6 combines with J gene TRBJ2-2; D is unresolved. The CDR3 runs 11 residues. V was trimmed by 7 bases and J by 3 bases, leaving 3 bases between them. Looked up from germline, CDR1 is SGHVS and CDR2 is FNYEAQ. This CDR3 is CASKDTGELFF. The CDR3 bases are TGTGCCAGCAAGGACACCGGGGAGCTGTTTTTT.

This clonotype was seen only once. The rearrangement joins TRBV7-9 to TRBJ2-7; 9 nucleotides agree with TRBD1. Germline V gene data show CDR1 as SEHNR and CDR2 as FQNEAQ (reference sequence). Germline trimming cut 5 bases from V and 2 bases from J; bases unmatched to any gene: 7. This CDR3 has 15 residues. CDR3 sequence: CASSGMGTGPYEQYF. In DNA form, the CDR3 reads TGTGCCAGCAGCGGCATGGGGACAGGGCCCTACGAGCAGTACTTC. The full variable domain, completed using reference TRBV7-9 and TRBJ2-7, is DTGVSQNPRHKITKRGQNVTFRCDPISEHNRLYWYRQTLGQGPEFLTYFQNEAQLEKSRLLSDRFSAERPKGSFSTLEIQRTEQGDSAMYLCASSGMGTGPYEQYFGPGTRLTVT.

This clonotype was detected only a few times. This chain's CDR3 is CASTNPGTGSSYEQYF. The CDR3 nucleotides read TGTGCCAGCACCAATCCCGGGACAGGCAGCTCCTACGAGCAGTACTTC. The chain employs TRBV7-2 and TRBJ2-7; 8 bases agree with TRBD1. V trimming: 7 bases; J trimming: 0 bases; junction bases outside the gene matches: 11. This CDR3 has 16 amino acids. The germline gives CDR1 SGHTA, CDR2 FQGNSA.

This CDR3 is CSARVTGQGTVDTQYF. CDR3 bases: TGCAGTGCTAGAGTTACGGGACAGGGGACTGTAGATACGCAGTATTTT. The V gene is TRBV20-1, the J gene TRBJ2-3, with 10 bases matching TRBD1. The CDR3 consists of 16 residues. V gave up 1 base and J gave up 5 bases; unmatched junction bases: 9. Germline V lookup: CDR1 DFQATT, CDR2 SNEGSKA (reference sequence).

The CDR3 coding sequence is TGTGCCAGCAGTGGACTACGTACGGGGAGTACCTACGAGCAGTACTTC. Translated, it gives CASSGLRTGSTYEQYF. This chain links TRBV12-3 or TRBV12-4 with TRBJ2-7; maybe TRBD2 (6 bases). Trimming shortened V by 5 bases and J by 2 bases, and 19 bases separated the two germline ends. The CDR3 has 16 residues.

This chain links TRBV5-6 with TRBJ1-1, with 8 bases that match TRBD1. The CDR3 totals 16 residues. Germline CDR1 SGHDT, CDR2 YYEEEE. J was trimmed by 0 bases and V by 4 bases; bases with no gene match: 8. The chain's CDR3 is CASSEPRGPLNTEAFF. The CDR3 nucleotides read TGTGCCAGCAGCGAGCCCAGGGGGCCCTTGAACACTGAAGCTTTCTTT.

This chain joins TRBV30 and TRBJ1-1, with TRBD1 matching over 10 bases. Germline assignment: CDR1 GTSNPN and CDR2 SVGIG (reference sequence). V lost 5 bases and J lost 4; bases outside the gene matches: 4. The length of the CDR3 is 13 residues. CDR3 protein: CAWDRGLGTEAFF. For the CDR3, the DNA is TGTGCCTGGGACAGGGGGCTTGGCACTGAAGCTTTCTTT. Based on the CDR3 plus reference TRBV30 and TRBJ1-1, the full variable domain is SQTIHQWPATLVQPVGSPLSLECTVEGTSNPNLYWYRQAAGRGLQLLFYSVGIGQISSEVPQNLSASRPQDRQFILSSKKLLLSDSGFYLCAWDRGLGTEAFFGQGTRLTVV.

This clonotype was seen only a few times. This chain links TRBV3-1 with TRBJ1-4, with D unresolved. The CDR3 totals 14 residues. The V gene's germline CDR1 is LGHDT and CDR2 YNNKEL (reference sequence). With 3 bases removed from V and 8 bases from J, the gap between germline ends came to 13 bases. CDR3 region: CASSHAPDREKLFF. DNA for the CDR3: TGTGCCAGCAGCCACGCCCCTGACCGGGAAAAACTGTTTTTT.

Worth noting for this clonotype: Possible read error: a much larger clone is one base away. This chain uses TRBV7-3 with TRBJ2-2; D not certain. V lost 2 bases and J 7 bases, leaving 2 bases between the germline ends. The CDR3 contains 11 residues. Germline V gene data show CDR1 as SGHTA and CDR2 as FQGTGA. The DNA for the CDR3 is TGTGCCAGCAGCTTACGCGGGGAGCTGTTTTTT. Protein sequence: CASSLRGELFF.

V usage is TRBV27 and J usage is TRBJ1-1; D uncertain. CDR3 length: 14 residues. Trimming stripped 6 bases from V and 1 base from J, with 12 bases between. Germline V gene data show CDR1 as MNHEY and CDR2 as SMNVEV (reference sequence). The chain's CDR3 is CASRSYRQNTEAFF. In nucleotides, the CDR3 is TGTGCCAGCAGGAGCTACAGACAGAACACTGAAGCTTTCTTT.

The chain joins TRBV7-2 to TRBJ1-1; TRBD1 might be the D (5 bases). V was shortened by 2 bases and J by 8 bases, with 18 bases between the two germline ends. Germline assignment: CDR1 SGHTA and CDR2 FQGNSA. This CDR3 contains 15 residues. The CDR3 here is CASSLWLGAWTEAFF. The DNA of the CDR3 is TGTGCCAGCAGCTTATGGCTTGGTGCTTGGACAGAAGCTTTCTTT.

This clonotype showed up just a few times. V usage is TRBV29-1 and J usage is TRBJ2-5; D is undetermined. This CDR3 contains 13 residues. V shed 3 bases and J shed 5 bases, with 13 bases lying between them. Germline V gene data show CDR1 as SQVTM and CDR2 as ANQGSEA. The CDR3 DNA reads as TGCAGCGTTGAGAAGGGCATCGGGGAGACCCAGTACTTC. Protein: CSVEKGIGETQYF.

This clonotype was seen only a few times. This sequence joins TRBV6-2 or TRBV6-3 and TRBJ2-3; D may be TRBD1 (6 bases). Trimming cost V 7 bases and J 2 bases, with 13 bases left between them. The CDR3 consists of 14 residues. CDR1 and CDR2 from the germline V gene are MNHEY and SVGEGT. CDR3 amino acids: CASMGATITDTQYF. Here the CDR3 DNA reads TGTGCCAGCATGGGGGCCACGATCACAGATACGCAGTATTTT.

This clonotype was seen only a few times. At one of its ends the junction is not consistent with the germline gene, which may arise from a read error. The chain uses TRBV7-7 and TRBJ2-2, with 10 bases that match TRBD1. Per the germline V gene, CDR1 is SSHAT and CDR2 is FNYEAQ (reference sequence). The CDR3 is made up of 18 amino acids. The CDR3 spells CASSLAPRQGANTGELFF. The CDR3 DNA reads TGTGCTAGCAGCTTAGCGCCAAGACAGGGGGCAAACACCGGGGAGCTGTTTTTT.